This T cell receptor beta chain appears in the sequencing data of a study of T cells in Graves' hyperthyroidism and ophthalmopathy. This clonotype was observed many times. Exclusions: uncontrolled infection, other autoimmune disease, pregnancy, lactation. Each diagnosis was grounded in clinical symptoms, serum thyroxine and TRAb, thyroid ultrasound, and orbital computed tomography. TCR beta CDR3 sequences were amplified from RNA transcripts. HTBI primers were used for first-round RT-PCR of the TCR CDR3. TCRdb passed the multiplex PCR reads through MiXCR, listing each CDR3 protein once. This table has nearly 750,000 distinct CDR3 sequences, about a third appearing once. The sample consisted of blood. The sequence was obtained from a woman between 35 and 50 years old with Graves' hyperthyroidism.

The CDR3 spells CASSNPRGQPQHF. The CDR3, as DNA: TGTGCCAGCAGTAATCCTAGAGGTCAGCCCCAGCATTTT. The chain is built from TRBV2 and TRBJ1-5; D uncertain. Trimming stripped 5 bases from V and 6 bases from J, with 11 bases between. The CDR3 sequence is 13 residues long. CDR1 and CDR2 (germline): SNHLY, FYNNEI. Full variable domain (rest looked up from reference TRBV2 and TRBJ1-5): EPEVTQTPSHQVTQMGQEVILRCVPISNHLYFYWYRQILGQKVEFLVSFYNNEISEKSEIFDDQFSVERPDGSNFTLKIRSTKLEDSAMYFCASSNPRGQPQHFGDGTRLSIL.